The clone carrying this TCR beta chain was seen a single time. Original data processing: By means of reference gene primer amplification, nucleated cell counts were estimated. The protocol was immunoSEQ multiplex PCR, while the TCRdb copy is restricted to in-frame clones and leaves out a portion. V, J and clone size reflect that table, while D and trimming were determined from the DNA. The sample holds 250,000 to 300,000 clones, about four fifths seen once. V lost 8 bases, J lost 7 bases, and 17 bases lay in between. The CDR3 loop spans 13 amino acids. This entry comes from a study of blood T cell repertoires in COVID-19. Study in general: The United States, Italy and Spain supplied acute and convalescent COVID-19 samples.

What was sequenced was peripheral blood. The sequence came from a man older than 75 with acute or convalescent COVID-19. The chain is built from TRBV12-3 or TRBV12-4 and TRBJ2-5; perhaps TRBD2 as D (6 bases). CDR3 region: CASGSGSRVTQYF. In DNA, the CDR3 is TGTGCCAGCGGTTCCGGGAGCAGGGTGACCCAGTACTTC.